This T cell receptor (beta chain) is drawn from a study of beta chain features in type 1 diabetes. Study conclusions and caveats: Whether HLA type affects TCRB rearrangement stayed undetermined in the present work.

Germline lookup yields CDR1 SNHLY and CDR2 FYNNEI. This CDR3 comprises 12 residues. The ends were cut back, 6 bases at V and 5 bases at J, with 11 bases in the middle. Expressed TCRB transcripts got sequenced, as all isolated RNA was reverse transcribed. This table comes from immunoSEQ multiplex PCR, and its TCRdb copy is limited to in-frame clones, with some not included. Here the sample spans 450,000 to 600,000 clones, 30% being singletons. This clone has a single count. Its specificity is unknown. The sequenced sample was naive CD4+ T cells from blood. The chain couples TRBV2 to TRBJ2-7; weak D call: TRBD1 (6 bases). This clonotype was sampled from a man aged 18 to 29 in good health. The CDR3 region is CASRWTADEQYF. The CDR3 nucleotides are TGTGCCAGCAGGTGGACAGCGGACGAGCAGTACTTC.